In its sample, the clone carrying this TCR beta chain was seen once. Its antigen is as yet unknown. The germline gives CDR1 WSHSY, CDR2 SAAADI. This CDR3 has 12 residues. The V segment lost 5 bases and the J segment 3 bases; nucleotides outside the gene matches: 1. Here immunoSEQ multiplex PCR was the method, and the copy in TCRdb shows in-frame clones only, minus some. The sample lists 30,000 or so clones; over 75% were seen once. The entry originates in a study of PD-1 blockade in classical Hodgkin lymphoma. Regarding time point: cycle 4 day 1 (C4D1), after five to seven weeks of nivolumab. The patients all showed relapse after autologous stem cell transplantation, while their brentuximab vedotin exposure varied. Overall study findings and caveats: When set against healthy donors, newly diagnosed patients were reported to show lower baseline TCR diversity.

The J gene is TRBJ2-7, the V gene TRBV10-2, with 7 positions matching TRBD1. The sequence came from a human donor with classical Hodgkin lymphoma. The specimen was peripheral blood mononuclear cells (PBMCs), collected before the fourth cycle of nivolumab. Here the CDR3 reads CASSRDSYEQYF. CDR3 in DNA: TGCGCCAGCAGTCGGGACAGCTACGAGCAGTACTTC.